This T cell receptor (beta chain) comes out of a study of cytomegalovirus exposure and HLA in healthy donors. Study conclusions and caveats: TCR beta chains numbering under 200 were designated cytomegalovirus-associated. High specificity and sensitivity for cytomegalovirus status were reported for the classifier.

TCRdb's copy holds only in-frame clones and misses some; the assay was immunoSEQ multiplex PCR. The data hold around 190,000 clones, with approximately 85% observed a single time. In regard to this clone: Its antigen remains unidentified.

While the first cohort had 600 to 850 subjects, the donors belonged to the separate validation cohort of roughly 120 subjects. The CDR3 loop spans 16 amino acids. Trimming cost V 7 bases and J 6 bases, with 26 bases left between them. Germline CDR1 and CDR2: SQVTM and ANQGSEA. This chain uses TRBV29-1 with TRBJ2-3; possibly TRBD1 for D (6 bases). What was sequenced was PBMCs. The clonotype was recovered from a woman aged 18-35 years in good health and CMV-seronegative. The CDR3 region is CSADDRSRGPEDTQYF. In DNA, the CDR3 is TGCAGCGCCGACGACAGGTCTCGCGGCCCTGAGGATACGCAGTATTTT.